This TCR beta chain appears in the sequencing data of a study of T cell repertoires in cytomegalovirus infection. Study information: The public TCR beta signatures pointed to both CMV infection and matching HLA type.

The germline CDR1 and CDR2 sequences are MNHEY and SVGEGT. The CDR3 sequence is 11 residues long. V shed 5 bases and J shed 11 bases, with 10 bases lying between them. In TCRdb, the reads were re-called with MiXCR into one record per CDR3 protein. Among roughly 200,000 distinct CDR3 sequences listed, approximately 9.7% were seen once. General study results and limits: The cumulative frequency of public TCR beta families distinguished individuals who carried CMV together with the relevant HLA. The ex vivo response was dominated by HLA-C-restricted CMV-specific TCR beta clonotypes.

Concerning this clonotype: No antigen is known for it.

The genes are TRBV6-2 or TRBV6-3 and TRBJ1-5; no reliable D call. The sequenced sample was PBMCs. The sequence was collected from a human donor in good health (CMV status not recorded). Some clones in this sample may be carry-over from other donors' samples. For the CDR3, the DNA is TGTGCCAGCAGTACCATGTGGACCCAGCATTTT. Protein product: CASSTMWTQHF.